This is a list of T cell receptor beta chains from one sample in a study of graft-versus-host responses after intestinal transplantation. Sequencing used immunoSEQ multiplex PCR; TCRdb keeps in-frame clones, though not all of them. The sample holds about 130,000 clones, approximately 94% seen once. No antigen is known for these receptors. The material was unstimulated CD4+ T cells sorted from spleen or lymph node cells, obtained before intestinal transplant. The receptors shown here come from a human donor who received an intestinal transplant. Each CDR3 is given with its conserved first and last residue. A D gene is named only where the DNA matches it firmly. The size entry is marked missing in some rows and otherwise reads once, few, many or a size class.

j_gene,v_gene,abundance,d_gene,CDR3nt,CDR3aa
TRBJ2-5,TRBV5-1,once,.,TGCGCCAGCAGGAGGATGCAAGAGACCCAGTACTTC,CASRRMQETQYF
TRBJ1-2,TRBV30,.,.,TGTGCCTGGACTCCAGCCGAGGGGATTTTCTACACCTTC,CAWTPAEGIFYTF
TRBJ2-3,TRBV7-9,.,TRBD2,TGTGCCAGCAGCTTAACGCGGGAGACAGATACGCAGTATTTT,CASSLTRETDTQYF
TRBJ2-2,TRBV29-1,.,TRBD1,TGCAGCGTTGATACAGGGGGTGGGCAGCTGTTTTTT,CSVDTGGGQLFF
TRBJ2-3,TRBV19,few,.,TGTGCCAGTAGTATGGCAGATACGCAGTATTTT,CASSMADTQYF
TRBJ2-7,TRBV11-3,.,.,TGTGCCAGCTCCCCCGGGACACCCTCCTACGAGCAGTACTTC,CASSPGTPSYEQYF
TRBJ2-2,TRBV4-1,.,TRBD2,TGCGCCAGCAGCCACGGACTAGCGGGTAACACCGGGGAGCTGTTTTTT,CASSHGLAGNTGELFF
TRBJ1-3,TRBV5-4,.,.,TGTGCCAGCACTCGGGACATAGGAAACACCATATATTTT,CASTRDIGNTIYF
TRBJ1-1,TRBV7-9,.,.,TGTGCCAGCAGGATGGGGGAGGTCGGGAACACTGAAGCTTTCTTT,CASRMGEVGNTEAFF
TRBJ2-5,TRBV6-1,.,.,TGTGCCAGCAGTAGGCGGGCAGGGCAAGAGACCCAGTACTTC,CASSRRAGQETQYF
TRBJ1-1,TRBV5-1,.,.,TGCGCCAGCAGCTTGGGGACATCTGAAGCTTTCTTT,CASSLGTSEAFF
TRBJ2-7,TRBV6-6,few,TRBD2,TGTGCCAGCAGTTACTCGGCTAGCGGGGGGCGCGAGCAGTACTTC,CASSYSASGGREQYF
TRBJ2-5,TRBV15,.,.,TGTGCCACCAGCAGAGATACGATAACCCAAGAGACCCAGTACTTC,CATSRDTITQETQYF
TRBJ1-2,TRBV6-5,.,.,TGTGCCAGCAGTCCAAGCCGGGGGGCGAACTATGGCTACACCTTC,CASSPSRGANYGYTF
TRBJ1-6,TRBV6-1,.,.,TGTGCCAGCAGCTCAGGCGGATTGGAGAATTCACCCCTCCACTTT,CASSSGGLENSPLHF
TRBJ1-6,TRBV9,.,TRBD1,TGTGCCAGCAGCCCCCCGGGACATTCCAGGGGGAAATCACCCCTCCACTTT,CASSPPGHSRGKSPLHF
TRBJ1-2,TRBV5-1,.,.,TGCGCCAGCAGCTCGGGACCACCCCTCTATGGCTACACCTTC,CASSSGPPLYGYTF
TRBJ2-5,TRBV25-1,.,.,TGTGCCAGCACTGGAACAGGGGAGGGGAACGAGGCCCAGTACTTC,CASTGTGEGNEAQYF
TRBJ2-7,TRBV10-3,.,.,TGTGCCATCAGTGGGGATGCGGGCCTTTACGAGCAGTACTTC,CAISGDAGLYEQYF
TRBJ1-2,TRBV19,.,.,TGTGCCAGTAAGGCAGGGACGAGTAACTATGGCTACACCTTC,CASKAGTSNYGYTF
TRBJ1-6,TRBV7-6,.,.,TGTGCCAGCAGCTCCGACAATTCACCCCTCCACTTT,CASSSDNSPLHF
TRBJ1-1,TRBV5-4,.,.,TGTGCCAGCAGCTTGGGAGAGACCCGTGTCGCTTTCTTT,CASSLGETRVAFF
TRBJ2-7,TRBV10-1,.,.,TGCGCCAGCAGTGAGTCAGTTAGCGGACACAACGAGCAGTACTTC,CASSESVSGHNEQYF
TRBJ2-3,TRBV7-8,.,.,TGTGCCAGCAGCTACGCCGACCGCACAGATACGCAGTATTTT,CASSYADRTDTQYF
TRBJ1-1,TRBV7-2,.,.,TGTGCCAGCAGCTTAGCGCCCCAGCTTGAAGCTTTCTTT,CASSLAPQLEAFF
TRBJ2-3,TRBV7-9,.,TRBD2,TGTGCCAGCAGCCCGGGACTAGCGAGGGGGCCCGCAGATACGCAGTATTTT,CASSPGLARGPADTQYF
TRBJ2-3,TRBV5-1,.,TRBD1,TGCGCCAGTTCCAGGGGGCAGGACACAGATACGCAGTATTTT,CASSRGQDTDTQYF
TRBJ1-2,TRBV5-4,.,.,TGTGCCAGCAGCCCCGGCATGCCGGCGGCTTACGGCTACACCTTC,CASSPGMPAAYGYTF
TRBJ2-7,TRBV5-4,once,.,TGTGCCAGCAGCTTGGGGTACGAGCAGTACTTC,CASSLGYEQYF